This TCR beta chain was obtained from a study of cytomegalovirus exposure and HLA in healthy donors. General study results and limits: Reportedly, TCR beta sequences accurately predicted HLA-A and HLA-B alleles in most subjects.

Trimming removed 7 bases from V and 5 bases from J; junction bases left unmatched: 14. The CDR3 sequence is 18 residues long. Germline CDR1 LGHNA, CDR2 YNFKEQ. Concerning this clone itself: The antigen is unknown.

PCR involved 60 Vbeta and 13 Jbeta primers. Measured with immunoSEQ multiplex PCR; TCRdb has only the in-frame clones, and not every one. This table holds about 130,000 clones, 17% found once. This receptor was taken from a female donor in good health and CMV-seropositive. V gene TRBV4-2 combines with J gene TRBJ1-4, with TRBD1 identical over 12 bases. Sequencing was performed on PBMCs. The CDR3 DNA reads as TGTGCCAGCACCCTCTTCGGGACAGGGGGCGACAGAAATGAAAAACTGTTTTTT. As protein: CASTLFGTGGDRNEKLFF.